The 23 T cell receptor beta chains below were found in one sample sequenced in a study of OX40 agonist ivuxolimab in advanced cancers. The protocol was immunoSEQ multiplex PCR, while the TCRdb copy is restricted to in-frame clones and leaves out a portion. The table lists 45,000 or so clones, roughly 88% of them singletons, with around 19% in the top ten. Material: CD4+ or CD8+ T cells sorted from blood, obtained in a trial of the OX40 agonist ivuxolimab. The receptors come from an adult with an advanced solid tumor such as melanoma, head and neck, liver or kidney cancer.

The chain combines TRBV7-9 with TRBJ2-5; a possible D gene is TRBD2 (7 bases). Trimming pared 2 bases from V and 5 bases from J, leaving 15 bases between. The germline V gene encodes CDR1 SEHNR and CDR2 FQNEAQ (reference sequence). This CDR3 comprises 15 residues. The CDR3 spells CASSLRSQGGETQYF. In nucleotides, the CDR3 is TGTGCCAGCAGCTTAAGGTCACAGGGAGGGGAGACCCAGTACTTC. The whole variable domain, remainder taken from reference TRBV7-9 and TRBJ2-5, is DTGVSQNPRHKITKRGQNVTFRCDPISEHNRLYWYRQTLGQGPEFLTYFQNEAQLEKSRLLSDRFSAERPKGSFSTLEIQRTEQGDSAMYLCASSLRSQGGETQYFGPGTRLLVL.

The CDR3: CASSLVEVSGGYTF. Here the CDR3 DNA reads TGTGCCAGCAGCTTGGTGGAGGTTTCAGGCGGCTACACCTTC. V and J are TRBV5-8 and TRBJ1-2; D is unclear. The CDR3 consists of 14 residues. Germline values: CDR1 SGHTS, CDR2 YDEGEE. V lost 0 bases and J 8 bases, leaving 14 bases between the germline ends.

The chain uses TRBV6-4 and TRBJ2-2; D unresolved. The V end was cut by 4 bases, the J end by 0 bases, with 15 bases between. The CDR3 contains 17 residues. Germline V gene lookup returns CDR1 MRHNA and CDR2 SNTAGT. The chain's CDR3 is CASSASGIEANTGELFF. The CDR3 nucleotides read TGTGCCAGCAGTGCCTCCGGTATTGAGGCGAACACCGGGGAGCTGTTTTTT.

The chain is built from TRBV6-4 and TRBJ1-1, with D uncertain. The CDR3 is 13 amino acids. Germline V CDR1 and CDR2: MRHNA, SNTAGT. The V end lost 6 bases, the J end lost 3 bases, and 11 bases lay between the germline ends. The CDR3 region is CASSLTRDTEAFF. The CDR3 bases are TGTGCCAGCAGCCTAACCAGAGACACTGAAGCTTTCTTT.

The J gene is TRBJ1-6, the V gene TRBV28, with D unresolved. The germline V gene encodes CDR1 MDHEN and CDR2 SYDVKM. The V end lost 4 bases, the J end lost 0 bases, and 10 bases lay between the germline ends. This CDR3 is 16 amino acids long. This CDR3 is CASSWARSSYNSPLHF. CDR3 in DNA: TGTGCCAGCAGTTGGGCAAGAAGCTCCTATAATTCACCCCTCCACTTT.

The chain has TRBV20-1 and TRBJ2-4; the D is unclear. The germline V gene encodes CDR1 DFQATT and CDR2 SNEGSKA (reference sequence). This CDR3 comprises 11 residues. V was clipped by 5 bases and J by 6 bases, with 8 bases between them. The CDR3: CSAPDGNIQYF. As DNA, the CDR3 is TGCAGTGCTCCAGACGGAAACATTCAGTACTTC.

The chain combines TRBV4-2 with TRBJ2-1; 14 bases match TRBD2. V shed 4 bases and J 8 bases; nucleotides not matched to a gene: 7. Germline assignment: CDR1 LGHNA and CDR2 YNFKEQ. This CDR3 is built from 16 residues. In nucleotides, the CDR3 is TGTGCCAGCAGCCCAGAAGGGACTAGCGGGAGTCATGAGCAGTTCTTC. It translates to CASSPEGTSGSHEQFF.

This clone showed up just once. The chain uses TRBV11-2 and TRBJ2-3; D gene ambiguous. Germline-derived CDR1 and CDR2 are SGHAT and FQNNGV. CDR3 length equals 14 residues. The V gene lost 2 bases and the J gene lost 0 bases, with 6 bases spanning the gap. Here the CDR3 reads CASSLLSSTDTQYF. In nucleotides, the CDR3 is TGTGCCAGCAGCTTACTTTCCAGCACAGATACGCAGTATTTT.

The chain recombines TRBV7-9 with TRBJ2-7; D is perhaps TRBD1 (5 bases). V was pared by 5 bases and J by 6 bases, with 8 bases between. Germline values: CDR1 SEHNR, CDR2 FQNEAQ (reference sequence). The length of the CDR3 is 11 residues. CDR3: CASSLGPEQYF. The CDR3, as DNA: TGTGCCAGCAGCCTGGGGCCCGAGCAGTACTTC. The full variable domain, in which reference TRBV7-9 and TRBJ2-7 provide the parts outside the CDR3, is DTGVSQNPRHKITKRGQNVTFRCDPISEHNRLYWYRQTLGQGPEFLTYFQNEAQLEKSRLLSDRFSAERPKGSFSTLEIQRTEQGDSAMYLCASSLGPEQYFGPGTRLTVT.

This clone was observed a handful of times. This sequence joins TRBV30 and TRBJ1-2; D is possibly TRBD1 (6 bases). Trimming shortened V by 4 bases and J by 8 bases, and 14 bases separated the two germline ends. This CDR3 is built from 12 residues. The germline CDR1 and CDR2 sequences are GTSNPN and SVGIG (reference sequence). CDR3 nucleotide sequence: TGTGCCTGGAATCTGGATCAGGGGGGCTACACCTTC. Protein sequence: CAWNLDQGGYTF. Variable domain in full (rest from reference TRBV30 and TRBJ1-2): SQTIHQWPATLVQPVGSPLSLECTVEGTSNPNLYWYRQAAGRGLQLLFYSVGIGQISSEVPQNLSASRPQDRQFILSSKKLLLSDSGFYLCAWNLDQGGYTFGSGTRLTVV.

The gene calls are TRBV27 and TRBJ2-7, with a weak D call TRBD2 (5 bases). Looked up from germline, CDR1 is MNHEY and CDR2 is SMNVEV (reference sequence). CDR3 length: 14 amino acids. The germline V and J ends were trimmed by 5 bases and 2 bases, with 13 bases remaining between them. This CDR3 reads CASSGLLSTYEQYF. CDR3 DNA: TGTGCCAGCAGTGGACTTCTCTCCACCTACGAGCAGTACTTC.

The chain employs TRBV7-9 and TRBJ1-2; D is ambiguous. The length of the CDR3 is 13 residues. In germline, CDR1 is SEHNR, CDR2 FQNEAQ (reference sequence). Deletions cut 5 bases from V and 5 bases from J, with 12 bases between. CDR3 region: CASSQPFGYGYTF. Here the CDR3 DNA reads TGTGCCAGCAGCCAACCATTCGGTTATGGCTACACCTTC.

This clone was seen once. V gene TRBV7-9 combines with J gene TRBJ1-1; 7 bases match TRBD1. The CDR3 extends over 15 amino acids. J lost 3 bases, V lost 2 bases, and 6 bases had no gene match. The germline gives CDR1 SEHNR, CDR2 FQNEAQ (reference sequence). CDR3 loop: CASSLPVGTDTEAFF. The CDR3, as DNA: TGTGCCAGCAGCTTACCAGTCGGGACAGACACTGAAGCTTTCTTT.

The CDR3 region is CASSPPIQGPYEQYF. As DNA, the CDR3 is TGTGCCAGCTCACCACCGATCCAGGGTCCCTACGAGCAGTACTTC. The chain couples TRBV18 to TRBJ2-7, with a tentative D call TRBD1 (5 bases). Trimming left V 0 bases short and J 2 bases short, with 11 bases between. Germline assignment: CDR1 KGHSH and CDR2 LQKENI. This CDR3 contains 15 residues. Drawing the rest from reference TRBV18 and TRBJ2-7, the complete variable domain is NAGVMQNPRHLVRRRGQEARLRCSPMKGHSHVYWYRQLPEEGLKFMVYLQKENIIDESGMPKERFSAEFPKEGPSILRIQQVVRGDSAAYFCASSPPIQGPYEQYFGPGTRLTVT.

The chain carries TRBV7-8 and TRBJ2-1, with D possibly matching TRBD1 (5 bases). The V end was cut by 2 bases, the J end by 5 bases, with 19 bases between. Looked up from germline, CDR1 is SGHVS and CDR2 is FQNEAQ. The CDR3 runs to 17 residues. The CDR3 loop reads CASSLPTEATLDNEQFF. DNA for the CDR3: TGTGCCAGCAGCTTACCGACAGAGGCCACCCTCGACAATGAGCAGTTCTTC.

This clone was observed once. The gene calls are TRBV27 and TRBJ2-1, with D possibly TRBD2 on 6 matching bases. Germline loops: CDR1 MNHEY, CDR2 SMNVEV (reference sequence). V was clipped by 3 bases and J by 2 bases, with 20 bases between them. The CDR3 extends over 18 amino acids. This CDR3 is CASSFGRVSGVTYNEQFF. The CDR3, as DNA: TGTGCCAGCAGTTTTGGCAGGGTTAGCGGAGTAACCTACAATGAGCAGTTCTTC.

This clone was recorded once. The chain carries TRBV5-6 and TRBJ2-1; a weak D match, TRBD1 (5 bases). The ends were cut back, 0 bases at V and 3 bases at J, with 13 bases in the middle. There are 16 residues in the CDR3. In germline, CDR1 is SGHDT, CDR2 YYEEEE. This CDR3 reads CASSLAQGPNYNEQFF. The CDR3 DNA reads as TGTGCCAGCAGCTTGGCCCAGGGCCCCAACTACAATGAGCAGTTCTTC. The full variable domain, in which reference TRBV5-6 and TRBJ2-1 provide the parts outside the CDR3, is DAGVTQSPTHLIKTRGQQVTLRCSPKSGHDTVSWYQQALGQGPQFIFQYYEEEERQRGNFPDRFSGHQFPNYSSELNVNALLLGDSALYLCASSLAQGPNYNEQFFGPGTRLTVL.

V usage is TRBV11-1 and J usage is TRBJ2-7, with TRBD1 matching over 7 bases. Germline V gene sequence: CDR1 SGHAT, CDR2 FQDESV (reference sequence). CDR3 size: 15 residues. Trimming removed 5 bases from V and 2 bases from J; junction bases left unmatched: 9. The CDR3 bases are TGTGCCAGCAGCGACCGGGACAGTGTTCCCTACGAGCAGTACTTC. Translating it yields CASSDRDSVPYEQYF.

The chain has TRBV5-6 and TRBJ2-7; D possibly corresponds to TRBD1 (6 bases). Germline V lookup: CDR1 SGHDT, CDR2 YYEEEE. The CDR3 contains 14 residues. The V and J ends lost 4 bases and 1 base respectively, with 12 bases between them. The CDR3 here is CASSLGRGSYEQYF. As DNA, the CDR3 is TGTGCCAGCAGCCTAGGCAGGGGATCCTACGAGCAGTACTTC. The variable domain in full, completed from reference TRBV5-6 and TRBJ2-7, reads DAGVTQSPTHLIKTRGQQVTLRCSPKSGHDTVSWYQQALGQGPQFIFQYYEEEERQRGNFPDRFSGHQFPNYSSELNVNALLLGDSALYLCASSLGRGSYEQYFGPGTRLTVT.

The J gene is TRBJ1-2, the V gene TRBV5-1; D uncertain. V lost 2 bases and J 8 bases, leaving 4 bases between the germline ends. CDR1 is SGHRS and CDR2 is YFSETQ in the germline V gene. The CDR3 runs 10 residues. The CDR3 is CASSLPGYTF. The CDR3 DNA sequence: TGCGCCAGCAGCTTACCGGGCTACACCTTC.

The chain uses TRBV28 and TRBJ2-7, with 8 nucleotides matching TRBD2. The CDR3 has 12 amino acids. V was pared by 8 bases and J by 4 bases, with 4 bases of the junction left unmatched. Per the germline V gene, CDR1 is MDHEN and CDR2 is SYDVKM. The CDR3 region is CASAPGGYEQYF. DNA of the CDR3: TGTGCCAGCGCTCCGGGAGGGTACGAGCAGTACTTC.

V and J are TRBV5-6 and TRBJ1-1, with a weak D call TRBD1 (6 bases). The CDR3 is 15 residues long. Germline CDR1 and CDR2: SGHDT and YYEEEE. With 0 bases removed from V and 0 bases from J, the gap between germline ends came to 9 bases. The chain's CDR3 is CASSLDRDMNTEAFF. CDR3 nucleotides: TGTGCCAGCAGCTTGGATCGGGACATGAACACTGAAGCTTTCTTT.

This chain uses TRBV28 with TRBJ1-3; D remains ambiguous. Trimming left V 5 bases short and J 2 bases short, with 13 bases between. CDR1 and CDR2 from the germline V gene are MDHEN and SYDVKM. The CDR3 loop spans 15 amino acids. Here the CDR3 DNA reads TGTGCCAGCAGTGGATGGCAGCCGACTGGAAACACCATATATTTT. Amino acid sequence: CASSGWQPTGNTIYF.